Presented here are 12 T cell receptor beta chains from one specimen sequenced in a study of blood T cell repertoires in COVID-19. The repertoire was sequenced with immunoSEQ multiplex PCR; TCRdb's copy has only in-frame clones and lacks some. The data show approximately 300,000 clones, with roughly 90% seen just once and around 6% held by the top ten. The specimen sequenced was peripheral blood. All receptors derive from a man younger than 35 who had recovered from COVID-19.

The chain is built from TRBV13 and TRBJ2-1; D is uncertain. The CDR3 is made up of 11 amino acids. CDR1 PRHDT and CDR2 FYEKMQ come from the germline V gene (reference sequence). V lost 9 bases and J lost 5, with 8 bases in between. The CDR3 sequence is CASTTHNEQFF. In nucleotides, the CDR3 is TGTGCCAGTACCACACACAATGAGCAGTTCTTC. Full variable domain (remainder filled in from reference TRBV13 and TRBJ2-1): AAGVIQSPRHLIKEKRETATLKCYPIPRHDTVYWYQQGPGQDPQFLISFYEKMQSDKGSIPDRFSAQQFSDYHSELNMSSLELGDSALYFCASTTHNEQFFGPGTRLTVL.

The chain joins TRBV6-2 or TRBV6-3 to TRBJ1-4; 11 bases line up with TRBD1. There are 15 residues in the CDR3. Germline values: CDR1 MNHEY, CDR2 SVGEGT. Germline trimming cut 5 bases from V and 6 bases from J; bases unmatched to any gene: 5. CDR3 amino acids: CASSPWTGGDEKLFF. CDR3 DNA sequence: TGTGCCAGCAGTCCCTGGACAGGGGGCGATGAAAAACTGTTTTTT.

The V call is TRBV15, the J call TRBJ2-7; D possibly corresponds to TRBD2 (5 bases). V was clipped by 5 bases and J by 3 bases, with 17 bases between them. This CDR3 is built from 15 residues. Germline V gives CDR1 LNHNV, CDR2 YYDKDF (reference sequence). The CDR3 region is CATSFRGDTFYEQYF. DNA for the CDR3: TGTGCCACCAGCTTTCGGGGAGACACCTTCTACGAGCAGTACTTC.

This chain uses TRBV4-3 with TRBJ1-2, with D tentatively TRBD1 (6 bases). CDR1 LGHNA and CDR2 YSLEER come from the germline V gene. The V gene lost 0 bases and the J gene lost 5 bases, with 13 bases spanning the gap. The CDR3 length is 15 residues. The DNA of the CDR3 is TGCGCCAGCAGCCAAGAAGGTTCAGGGGCATATGGCTACACCTTC. This translates into CASSQEGSGAYGYTF.

This clone came up once. This chain connects TRBV7-2 to TRBJ2-5, with 8 positions matching TRBD1. CDR1 is SGHTA and CDR2 is FQGNSA in the germline V gene. The CDR3 extends over 13 amino acids. Germline trimming cut 5 bases from V and 5 bases from J; bases unmatched to any gene: 4. DNA for the CDR3: TGTGCCAGCAGCCCACAGGGGGGCGAGACCCAGTACTTC. Encoded protein: CASSPQGGETQYF.

V is TRBV30 and J is TRBJ1-4, with D tentatively TRBD1 (5 bases). This CDR3 spans 17 amino acids. V dropped 8 bases and J dropped 5 bases, with 27 bases sitting between them. Germline CDR1 GTSNPN, CDR2 SVGIG (reference sequence). The CDR3 sequence is CALGGTATTGGNEKLFF. CDR3 in DNA: TGTGCCCTGGGCGGGACGGCGACTACCGGGGGGAATGAAAAACTGTTTTTT. Together with reference TRBV30 and TRBJ1-4, the CDR3 gives the full variable domain: SQTIHQWPATLVQPVGSPLSLECTVEGTSNPNLYWYRQAAGRGLQLLFYSVGIGQISSEVPQNLSASRPQDRQFILSSKKLLLSDSGFYLCALGGTATTGGNEKLFFGSGTQLSVL.

This clone was picked up a small number of times. Other DNA sequences within the sample encode an identical CDR3. The J gene is TRBJ1-1, the V gene TRBV7-3; 10 nucleotides match TRBD1. CDR1 SGHTA and CDR2 FQGTGA come from the germline V gene. Trimming at V came to 4 bases and at J to 2 bases, leaving 1 base not matched to a gene. The CDR3 has 14 residues. CDR3 sequence reads: CASSSTGGNTEAFF. CDR3 DNA: TGTGCCAGCAGCTCGACAGGGGGCAACACTGAAGCTTTCTTT. The entire variable domain, with the rest obtained from reference TRBV7-3 and TRBJ1-1, is as follows: GAGVSQTPSNKVTEKGKYVELRCDPISGHTALYWYRQSLGQGPEFLIYFQGTGAADDSGLPNDRFFAVRPEGSVSTLKIQRTERGDSAVYLCASSSTGGNTEAFFGQGTRLTVV.

The rearrangement uses TRBV7-2 and TRBJ1-6; D is uncertain. Germline V lookup: CDR1 SGHTA, CDR2 FQGNSA. This CDR3 has 15 amino acids. The V end was cut by 4 bases, the J end by 9 bases, with 16 bases between. The chain's CDR3 is CASSSRSGRTSPLHF. CDR3 in DNA: TGTGCCAGCAGCTCCCGATCCGGGAGGACTTCACCCCTCCACTTT.

The chain employs TRBV4-3 and TRBJ2-3; D not certain. Trimming removed 2 bases at V and 2 bases at J, with 17 bases between. Germline CDR1 reads LGHNA; CDR2 reads YSLEER. This CDR3 region has 17 residues. The CDR3 protein is CASSQRWRDTNTDTQYF. For the CDR3, the DNA is TGCGCCAGCAGCCAAAGATGGCGAGACACCAACACAGATACGCAGTATTTT.

The V call is TRBV3-1 (or the pseudogene TRBV3-2), the J call TRBJ2-1; 7 bases are a match to TRBD2. Germline CDR1 is LGHDT and CDR2 is YNNKEL (reference sequence). This CDR3 has 15 amino acids. Losses at the gene ends were 6 bases for V and 4 bases for J; bases not matched to a gene: 9. This chain's CDR3 is CASRPFASGYNEQFF. In DNA, the CDR3 is TGTGCCAGCAGACCCTTTGCTAGCGGATACAATGAGCAGTTCTTC.

The genes are TRBV5-6 and TRBJ2-7; 10 positions agree with TRBD2. There are 15 residues in the CDR3. Germline V gene sequence: CDR1 SGHDT, CDR2 YYEEEE. After removal of 0 bases from V and 5 bases from J, the junction contained 5 bases not matched to a gene. The CDR3 region has the DNA TGTGCCAGCAGCTTGGATAGCGGGAGGAGGAACGAGCAGTACTTC. Its translation is CASSLDSGRRNEQYF.

The CDR3 coding sequence is TGTGCCATCAGGGAGGCAGTTGGAGGAAGTGGGGCTTTCTTT. Protein: CAIREAVGGSGAFF. The chain recombines TRBV10-3 with TRBJ1-1; D not resolved. Germline V gene sequence: CDR1 ENHRY, CDR2 SYGVKD. V lost 6 bases to trimming and J lost 11 bases, with 22 bases between them. The CDR3 runs to 14 residues.